The clone carrying this T cell receptor beta chain was seen more than once but under ten times. The V end lost 3 bases, the J end lost 4 bases, and 14 bases lay between the germline ends. The CDR3 runs to 14 residues. Germline loops: CDR1 DFQATT, CDR2 SNEGSKA (reference sequence). The entry originates in a study of T cells in Graves' hyperthyroidism and ophthalmopathy. The overall study: Peripheral blood was taken when the disease was first diagnosed, before any treatment began.

TCR beta CDR3 sequences were amplified from RNA transcripts. The HTBI primer set was used in a first-round RT-PCR of the TCR CDR3. In TCRdb, the multiplex PCR reads were re-called with MiXCR into one record per CDR3 protein. The sample holds a few hundred thousand distinct CDR3 sequences, 15% to 18% seen once. Sequenced sample: blood. The chain joins TRBV20-1 to TRBJ2-3; possible D gene TRBD1, 6 bases. The sequence was collected from a woman under 30 with Graves' hyperthyroidism that later progressed to Graves' ophthalmopathy. CDR3 region: CSASNPGAPDTQYF. The CDR3, as DNA: TGCAGTGCTAGTAACCCAGGGGCTCCAGATACGCAGTATTTT.